The present T cell receptor (beta chain) was sequenced within a study of post-analysis software for immune sequencing data. Across the whole study: Relapsing-remitting, secondary progressive and progressive-relapsing forms made up the multiple sclerosis disease courses.

With regard to this clonotype: Its antigen is as yet unknown.

The TCR beta cDNA libraries carried unique molecular identifiers. Starting from approximately 0.95 to 9.8 million T cells, the study yielded 460,000 or so cDNA molecules. TCRdb passed the PCR reads through MiXCR, listing each CDR3 protein once. The data contain a few hundred thousand distinct CDR3 sequences, less than 40% of them singletons. Trimming removed 6 bases at V and 2 bases at J, with 15 bases between. This CDR3 comprises 15 residues. Study-wide points: The five TRBV segments detected at higher frequency in patients than in controls included TRBV5-6, TRBV5-1 and TRBV20-1. With F measure, samples from one preparation batch clustered together strongly. Multiple sclerosis patients showed significantly lower normalized Chao1 diversity than controls did.

This sequence joins TRBV12-3 or TRBV12-4 and TRBJ2-3; D is perhaps TRBD2 (5 bases). The sequenced material came from blood. This receptor was taken from a girl aged 10 to 17 with multiple sclerosis. In DNA form, the CDR3 reads TGTGCCAGCAGCCGACTAAGGGCGATCACAGATACGCAGTATTTT. It encodes CASSRLRAITDTQYF.